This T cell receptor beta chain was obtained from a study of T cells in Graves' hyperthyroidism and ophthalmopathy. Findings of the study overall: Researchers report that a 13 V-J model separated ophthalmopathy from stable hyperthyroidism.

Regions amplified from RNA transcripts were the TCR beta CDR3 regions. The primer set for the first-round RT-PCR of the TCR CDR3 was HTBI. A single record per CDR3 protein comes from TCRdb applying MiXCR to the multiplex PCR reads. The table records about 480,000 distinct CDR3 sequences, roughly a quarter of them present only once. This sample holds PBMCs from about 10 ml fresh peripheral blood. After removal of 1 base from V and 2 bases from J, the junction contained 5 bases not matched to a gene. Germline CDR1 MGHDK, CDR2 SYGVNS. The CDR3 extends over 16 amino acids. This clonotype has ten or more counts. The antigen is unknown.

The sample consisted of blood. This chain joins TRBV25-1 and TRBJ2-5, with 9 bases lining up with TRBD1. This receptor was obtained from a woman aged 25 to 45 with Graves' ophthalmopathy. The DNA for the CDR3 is TGTGCCAGCAGTGAATTTAGGACAGGGGCACAAGAGACCCAGTACTTC. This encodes CASSEFRTGAQETQYF.